A single sample is the source of the 10 T cell receptor beta chains below, sequenced in a study of siplizumab effects on memory and regulatory T cells. The assay was immunoSEQ multiplex PCR, and TCRdb's table has in-frame clones only and misses some. The data hold around 45,000 clones, with about 90% observed a single time. Sequences were obtained from naive CD8+ T cells sorted from blood. These receptors all stem from a human donor in good health.

This chain uses TRBV14 with TRBJ2-7; tentatively, D is TRBD1 (6 bases). The CDR3 spans 14 residues. Germline CDR1 SGHDN, CDR2 FVKESK. The ends were cut back, 3 bases at V and 5 bases at J, with 14 bases in the middle. DNA for the CDR3: TGTGCCAGCAGCCATGGTGGGGGCCGCGACGAGCAGTACTTC. It translates to CASSHGGGRDEQYF.

The V and J genes are TRBV10-3 and TRBJ2-1; D unclear. Germline CDR1 and CDR2: ENHRY and SYGVKD. Trimming left V 0 bases short and J 10 bases short, with 7 bases between. The CDR3 totals 12 residues. This CDR3 is CAISESDGEQFF. The CDR3, as DNA: TGTGCCATCAGTGAGTCAGACGGCGAGCAGTTCTTC.

This clone was detected a few times. The V call is TRBV10-3, the J call TRBJ1-1; 9 bases match TRBD1. V lost 6 bases and J lost 3; bases outside the gene matches: 2. Germline CDR1 reads ENHRY; CDR2 reads SYGVKD. The CDR3 has 13 residues. The CDR3 loop reads CAIRTGGDTEAFF. The CDR3 region has the DNA TGTGCCATCAGGACAGGGGGTGACACTGAAGCTTTCTTT.

V gene TRBV19 combines with J gene TRBJ1-1; possibly TRBD1 for D (6 bases). The CDR3 is 15 residues long. Trimming removed 1 base from V and 1 base from J, with 10 bases in between. In germline, CDR1 is LNHDA, CDR2 SQIVND (reference sequence). The CDR3 loop is CASSIVSGQNTEAFF. CDR3 bases: TGTGCCAGTAGTATAGTATCGGGACAGAACACTGAAGCTTTCTTT.

This chain uses TRBV20-1 with TRBJ1-2; D call uncertain. The CDR3 length is 11 residues. V shed 6 bases and J shed 7 bases, with 12 bases lying between them. CDR1 is DFQATT, CDR2 SNEGSKA, per germline (reference sequence). The CDR3 DNA reads as TGCAGTGCGGGCCGGGTGAGTGGCTACACCTTC. This gives the protein CSAGRVSGYTF.

The chain combines TRBV19 with TRBJ2-2; either TRBD1 or TRBD2 may fit D (5 bases each). The CDR3 runs 14 residues. Looked up from germline, CDR1 is LNHDA and CDR2 is SQIVND (reference sequence). V lost 10 bases to trimming and J lost 6 bases, with 18 bases between them. The CDR3 coding sequence is TGTGCCACCAATTGGGGGTGGGGCTCCGGGGAGCTGTTTTTT. The encoded protein is CATNWGWGSGELFF.

The gene calls are TRBV7-9 and TRBJ2-1, with a weak D call TRBD2 (6 bases). Germline loops: CDR1 SEHNR, CDR2 FQNEAQ (reference sequence). Trimming stripped 5 bases from V and 7 bases from J, with 6 bases between. The CDR3 extends over 11 amino acids. As DNA, the CDR3 is TGTGCCAGCAGCGCGGGGAATGAGCAGTTCTTC. Protein sequence: CASSAGNEQFF.

The chain recombines TRBV6-5 with TRBJ2-2; 9 bases map to TRBD2. The germline V gene has CDR1 MNHEY and CDR2 SVGAGI. The CDR3 length is 13 residues. V trimming: 8 bases; J trimming: 4 bases; junction bases outside the gene matches: 2. For the CDR3, the DNA is TGTGCCAGCGGCGGGGGGGGCACCGGGGAGCTGTTTTTT. It yields the protein CASGGGGTGELFF.

The rearrangement joins TRBV6-6 to TRBJ2-2; D unclear. Germline-derived CDR1 and CDR2 are MNHNY and SVGAGI (reference sequence). Between the trimmed V and J ends, which lost 7 bases and 5 bases, there was a span of 11 bases. The CDR3 covers 13 residues. The CDR3 is CASISVGTGELFF. CDR3 in DNA: TGTGCCAGCATTTCCGTAGGGACCGGGGAGCTGTTTTTT.

The V gene is TRBV5-4, the J gene TRBJ1-1, with a weak D call TRBD1 (5 bases). V lost 2 bases, J lost 4 bases, and 15 bases lay in between. The germline CDR1 and CDR2 sequences are SGHNT and YYREEE (reference sequence). The CDR3 runs to 15 residues. The CDR3 DNA sequence: TGTGCCAGCAGCTTTTCGAGGGGTTTCGGCACTGAAGCTTTCTTT. This codes for CASSFSRGFGTEAFF.